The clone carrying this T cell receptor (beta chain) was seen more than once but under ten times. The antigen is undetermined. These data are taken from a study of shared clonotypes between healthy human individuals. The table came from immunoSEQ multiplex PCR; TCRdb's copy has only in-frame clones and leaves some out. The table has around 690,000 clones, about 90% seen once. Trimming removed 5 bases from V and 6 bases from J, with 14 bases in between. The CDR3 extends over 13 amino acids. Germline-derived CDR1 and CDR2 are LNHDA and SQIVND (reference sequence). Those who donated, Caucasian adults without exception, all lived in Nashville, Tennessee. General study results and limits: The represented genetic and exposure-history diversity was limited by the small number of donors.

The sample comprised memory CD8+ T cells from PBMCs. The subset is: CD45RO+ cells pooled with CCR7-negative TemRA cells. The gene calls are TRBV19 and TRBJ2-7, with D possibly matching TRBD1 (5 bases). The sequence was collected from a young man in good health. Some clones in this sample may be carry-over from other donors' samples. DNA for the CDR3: TGTGCCAGTAGTCCCAGCAGGGCCACCGAGCAGTACTTC. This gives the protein CASSPSRATEQYF.